This is a list of T cell receptor beta chains from one sample in a study of blood T cell repertoires in COVID-19. The repertoire was sequenced with immunoSEQ multiplex PCR; TCRdb's copy has only in-frame clones and lacks some. Of some 290,000 clones in the sample, just under 90% were seen once. The sample comprised peripheral blood. The receptors shown here come from a woman in her twenties or thirties with COVID-19, enrolled during active disease. Both conserved end residues are part of each CDR3.

V: TRBV30
J: TRBJ2-1
CDR3: CASHSDRECYNEQFF

V: TRBV9
J: TRBJ1-1
CDR3: CASSPDRGNTEAFF

V: TRBV20-1
J: TRBJ1-6
CDR3: CSASTSGAGGKSSPLHF

V: TRBV16
J: TRBJ1-3
CDR3: CASSRPGTASGNTIYF

V: TRBV18
J: TRBJ2-7
CDR3: CASSPRGASGELYEQYF

V: TRBV5-1
J: TRBJ1-2
CDR3: CASTGQGAFGYTF

V: TRBV5-5
J: TRBJ1-1
CDR3: CASSLAGGLTEAFF

V: TRBV5-8
J: TRBJ2-1
CDR3: CASSLLLDFNNEQFF

V: TRBV30
J: TRBJ1-2
CDR3: CAWSVPGRGRSGYTF

V: TRBV28
J: TRBJ1-6
CDR3: CASNGEVLRTSPLHF

V: TRBV11-2
J: TRBJ2-6
CDR3: CASSSGSRANVLTF

V: TRBV21-1
J: TRBJ1-3
CDR3: CASSKLSTGSSGNTIYF

V: TRBV24-1
J: TRBJ1-2
CDR3: CATAGGSTGYTF

V: TRBV29-1
J: TRBJ1-3
CDR3: CSVVTGLSSGNTIYF

V: TRBV15
J: TRBJ1-2
CDR3: CATSKLGANYGYTF

V: TRBV7-2
J: TRBJ2-7
CDR3: CASTTGVEQYF

V: TRBV6-5
J: TRBJ2-2
CDR3: CASSTPAWGAGELFF

V: TRBV3-1/TRBV3-2
J: TRBJ2-3
CDR3: CASSPPYGRDSPPDTQYF

V: TRBV7-9
J: TRBJ1-5
CDR3: CASSRGQGGQPQHF

V: TRBV11-2
J: TRBJ1-5
CDR3: CASSLDRGRGGNQPQHF

V: TRBV30
J: TRBJ1-6
CDR3: CAWMAWPDSPKKGSPLHF

V: TRBV5-4
J: TRBJ2-5
CDR3: CASSPERGGRETQYF

V: TRBV5-5
J: TRBJ2-1
CDR3: CASSLGWPTMGEQFF

V: TRBV28
J: TRBJ1-2
CDR3: CASSSIGGYTF

V: TRBV6-6
J: TRBJ2-5
CDR3: CASSWTGGETQYF

V: TRBV19
J: TRBJ1-2
CDR3: CASRLGPDGGYGYTF

V: TRBV4-1
J: TRBJ1-2
CDR3: CASSQDNRGYGYTF

V: TRBV4-1
J: TRBJ1-1
CDR3: CASSQDWSEAFF

V: TRBV2
J: TRBJ2-1
CDR3: CASSARSLRGGNEQFF

V: TRBV27
J: TRBJ2-1
CDR3: CASSLSGGGNNEQFF

V: TRBV14
J: TRBJ1-2
CDR3: CASSQDFGAMGYTF

V: TRBV2
J: TRBJ1-1
CDR3: CASTLEQGAVNTEAFF

V: TRBV19
J: TRBJ1-1
CDR3: CASSIQGSNTEAFF

V: TRBV19
J: TRBJ2-3
CDR3: CATIAGTSGPDTQYF

V: TRBV9
J: TRBJ1-6
CDR3: CASSVASRTGYSPLHF

V: TRBV5-5
J: TRBJ1-2
CDR3: CASSSHLDGYTF

V: TRBV4-2
J: TRBJ2-7
CDR3: CASSQDVLRTGTYEQYF

V: TRBV5-1
J: TRBJ2-7
CDR3: CASSLGGGLYEQYF

V: TRBV27
J: TRBJ2-1
CDR3: CASRPGGGSYNEQFF

V: TRBV15
J: TRBJ2-1
CDR3: CATSRAGGNEQFF

V: TRBV6-5
J: TRBJ2-5
CDR3: CASRTGLYQETQYF

V: TRBV19
J: TRBJ1-2
CDR3: CASSIQGGHYGYTF

V: TRBV6-5
J: TRBJ1-6
CDR3: CASSYVGQFNSPLHF

V: TRBV5-4
J: TRBJ2-7
CDR3: CASSLSARTDNEQYF

V: TRBV6-1
J: TRBJ1-4
CDR3: CASSESLLEAVLF

V: TRBV6-1
J: TRBJ1-5
CDR3: CASSEGANNNQPQHF

V: TRBV5-6
J: TRBJ2-7
CDR3: CASSFRSSYEQYF

V: TRBV19
J: TRBJ1-5
CDR3: CASSYPRGNQPQHF

V: TRBV11-2
J: TRBJ1-1
CDR3: CASSLTRGLTEAFF

V: TRBV19
J: TRBJ1-1
CDR3: CASSIVAYTEAFF

V: TRBV6-5
J: TRBJ2-1
CDR3: CASNRGGGDNEQFF

V: TRBV5-1
J: TRBJ2-3
CDR3: CASSFSSASDTQYF

V: TRBV18
J: TRBJ1-1
CDR3: CASSPLDRPPGTEAFF

V: TRBV6-5
J: TRBJ2-1
CDR3: CASSYDRGLGNEQFF

V: TRBV4-2
J: TRBJ1-1
CDR3: CASSQVAGANTEAFF

V: TRBV6-5
J: TRBJ2-1
CDR3: CASSYLQASYNEQFF

V: TRBV19
J: TRBJ1-5
CDR3: CASRYSPGQGAAGQPQHF